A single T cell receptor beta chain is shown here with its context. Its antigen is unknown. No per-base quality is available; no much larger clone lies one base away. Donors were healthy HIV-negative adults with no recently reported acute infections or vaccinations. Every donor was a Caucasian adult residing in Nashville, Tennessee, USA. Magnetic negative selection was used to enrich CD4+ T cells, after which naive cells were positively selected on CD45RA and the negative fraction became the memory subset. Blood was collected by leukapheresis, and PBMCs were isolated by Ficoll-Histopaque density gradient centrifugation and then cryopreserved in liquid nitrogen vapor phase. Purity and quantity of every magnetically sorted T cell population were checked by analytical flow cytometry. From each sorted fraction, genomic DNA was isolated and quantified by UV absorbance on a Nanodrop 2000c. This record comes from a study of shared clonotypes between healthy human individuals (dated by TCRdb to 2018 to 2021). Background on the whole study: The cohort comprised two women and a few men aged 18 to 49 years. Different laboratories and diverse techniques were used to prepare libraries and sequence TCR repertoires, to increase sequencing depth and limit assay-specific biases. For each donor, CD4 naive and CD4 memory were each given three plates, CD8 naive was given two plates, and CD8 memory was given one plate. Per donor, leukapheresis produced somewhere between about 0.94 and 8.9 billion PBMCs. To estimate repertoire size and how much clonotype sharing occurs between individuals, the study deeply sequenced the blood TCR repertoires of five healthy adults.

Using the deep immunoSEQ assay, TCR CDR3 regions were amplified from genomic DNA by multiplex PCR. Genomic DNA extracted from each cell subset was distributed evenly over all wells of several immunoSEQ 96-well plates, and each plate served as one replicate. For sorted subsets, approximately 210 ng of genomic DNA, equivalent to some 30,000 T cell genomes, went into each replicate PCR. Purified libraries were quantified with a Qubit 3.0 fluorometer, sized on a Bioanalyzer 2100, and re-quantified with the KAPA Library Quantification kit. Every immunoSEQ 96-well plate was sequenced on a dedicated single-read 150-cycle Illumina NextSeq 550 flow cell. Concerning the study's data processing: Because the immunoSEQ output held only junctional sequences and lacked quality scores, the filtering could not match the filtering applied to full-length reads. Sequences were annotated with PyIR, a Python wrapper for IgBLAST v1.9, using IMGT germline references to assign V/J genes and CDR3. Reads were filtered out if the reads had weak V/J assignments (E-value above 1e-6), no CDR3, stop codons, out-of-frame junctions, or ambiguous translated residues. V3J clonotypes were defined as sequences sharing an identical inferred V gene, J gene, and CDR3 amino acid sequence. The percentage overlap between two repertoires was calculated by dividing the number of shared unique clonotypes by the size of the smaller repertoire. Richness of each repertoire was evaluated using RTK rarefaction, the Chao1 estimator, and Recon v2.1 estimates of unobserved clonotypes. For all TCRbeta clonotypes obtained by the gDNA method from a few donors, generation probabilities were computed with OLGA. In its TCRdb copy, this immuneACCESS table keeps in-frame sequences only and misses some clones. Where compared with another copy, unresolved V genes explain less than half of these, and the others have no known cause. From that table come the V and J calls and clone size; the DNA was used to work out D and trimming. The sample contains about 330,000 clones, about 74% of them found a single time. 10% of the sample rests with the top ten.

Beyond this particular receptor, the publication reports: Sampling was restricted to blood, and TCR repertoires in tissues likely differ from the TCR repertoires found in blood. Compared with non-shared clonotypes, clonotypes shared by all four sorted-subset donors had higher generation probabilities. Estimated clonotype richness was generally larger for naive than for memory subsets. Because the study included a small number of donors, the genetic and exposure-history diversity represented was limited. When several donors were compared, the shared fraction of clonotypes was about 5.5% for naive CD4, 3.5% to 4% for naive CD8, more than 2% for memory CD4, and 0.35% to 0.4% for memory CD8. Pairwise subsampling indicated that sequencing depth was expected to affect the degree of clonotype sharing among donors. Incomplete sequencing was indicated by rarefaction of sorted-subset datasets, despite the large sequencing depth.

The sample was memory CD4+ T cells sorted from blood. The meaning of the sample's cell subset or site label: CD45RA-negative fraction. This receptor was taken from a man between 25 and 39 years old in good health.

The DNA reads as follows: TGTGCCAGCAGTGAAACGTACGCGACAGGCCCCAAGATAACTGGGGCCAACGTCCTGACTTTC. This yields the protein CASSETYATGPKITGANVLTF. The chain joins TRBV6-1 to TRBJ2-6, with TRBD1 as a weak D call on 6 bases. V is pared back by 2 bases and J by 2 bases, with 25 bases lying between the germline termini. The CDR3 goes from the cysteine to the phenylalanine over 21 residues. The retained sequence is limited to the CDR3, 63 bases, with the frame set at the first base. Looking up the germline V gene yields CDR1 MNHNS and CDR2 SASEGT.